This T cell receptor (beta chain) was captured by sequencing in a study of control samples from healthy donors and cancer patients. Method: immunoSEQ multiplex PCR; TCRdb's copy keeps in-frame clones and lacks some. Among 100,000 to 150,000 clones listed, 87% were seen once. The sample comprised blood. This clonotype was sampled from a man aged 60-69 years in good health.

The chain's CDR3 is CASSFSLGGEAFF. The CDR3 nucleotides read TGTGCCAGCAGTTTTAGTTTGGGCGGTGAAGCTTTCTTT. The gene calls are TRBV27 and TRBJ1-1; D uncertain. CDR3 size: 13 residues. V lost 3 bases and J lost 7, with 12 bases in between. Germline values: CDR1 MNHEY, CDR2 SMNVEV (reference sequence).